This TCR beta chain was recovered during a study of blood T cell repertoires in COVID-19 (TCRdb year 2020). Describing the broader study: Collaborator samples came from the United States, Italy and Spain and covered acute and convalescent phases of COVID-19. Where HLA class I and class II types were available, the types were taken from metadata supplied by the sample provider, not from assay-based typing. The sample metadata nearly always contained a de-identified subject ID, COVID-19 status, age in years and sex. Subjects who had been exposed to COVID-19, were actively infected with it, or had recovered from it provided the deeply sampled blood TCRbeta repertoires that made up the dataset. The prospective study material was composed of cDNA or gDNA derived from T cells, B-cell-depleted T cells, or PBMCs. The repertoires were made available in a free public database intended to serve as a resource for research on the immune response to SARS-CoV-2. The samples were drawn from two sources: the first 160 participants of the ongoing ImmuneRACE study, and over 1,000 subjects contributed by 6 global collaborators. Results the study describes overall, beyond this receptor: The quantity of clinical and demographic metadata differed by source and by participant and was supplied without curation.

Collaborating institutions collected whole blood in K2EDTA tubes following their own protocols. For TCRbeta analysis, collaborators shipped samples as frozen whole blood, isolated PBMCs, or DNA extracted from either of those sample types. This clone was found once. The target of this receptor is not known. No quality values exist for individual bases; no much larger clone is one base distant. TCRbeta CDR3 regions were amplified from genomic DNA using the immunoSEQ Assay, a bias-controlled multiplex PCR. In the paper's pipeline: The number of nucleated cells in each sample was estimated from the amplification of reference gene primers within the assay. To quantify the absolute abundance of each unique TCRbeta CDR3 rearrangement, sequence reads were collapsed and filtered. For each sample, productive Simpson clonality was calculated as the square root of Simpson's diversity index over productive rearrangements. TCRdb took this table from immuneACCESS and kept in-frame rearrangements with V and J called. Such tables lack part of the clones; where checked against another copy, unresolved V genes explain under half of the gap, and the rest is unexplained. That table supplies the V and J calls and clone size; D and trimming were determined from the DNA. Across this sample there are around 280,000 clones, with approximately 80% seen only once. Of the sample, approximately 3.8% falls within the top ten clones.

The CDR3 covers 15 residues, taking in both the cysteine and the phenylalanine. Just the 45-base CDR3 DNA is kept, in frame starting at base 1. After removal of 6 bases from V and 4 bases from J, the junction retains 8 bases not matched to a gene. CDR1 SGHRS and CDR2 YFSETQ were looked up in the germline V gene. The sequence was obtained from a woman aged 45-65 years with active or convalescent COVID-19. Sequencing used peripheral blood. Rearrangement joined TRBV5-1 to TRBJ2-2; 8 bases in between match TRBD2. The DNA sequence is as follows: TGCGCCAGCAAGGGAATAGCGGGACTCACCGGGGAGCTGTTTTTT. Protein translation: CASKGIAGLTGELFF.